Presented here are 27 T cell receptor beta chains from one specimen sequenced in a study of regulatory T cells in long-lasting Graves disease. As to time point: newly diagnosed GD, antithyroid drugs for less than 3 months. Preparation of the TCR library used RNA extracted from PBMCs. The authors built TCR beta libraries using iRepertoire HTBI primers and Arm-PCR of CDR3 regions. TCRdb called the multiplex PCR reads again in MiXCR, with one record for every CDR3 protein. Among about 400,000 distinct CDR3 sequences listed, around 15% were seen once. These records were also assigned to another study, of T cells in Graves' hyperthyroidism and ophthalmopathy.

The sample was peripheral blood mononuclear cells (PBMCs), taken at new diagnosis, from a patient treated with antithyroid drugs. Every receptor here comes from a woman aged 18 to 35 with Graves disease.

In this sample, this clonotype turned up a few times. V is TRBV18 and J is TRBJ2-4; D unresolved. Trimming took off 2 bases at V and 1 base at J, with 6 bases between the two ends. Germline V CDR1 and CDR2: KGHSH, LQKENI. This CDR3 comprises 14 residues. The CDR3 protein is CASSPAQAKNIQYF. CDR3 bases: TGTGCCAGCTCACCAGCGCAGGCCAAAAACATTCAGTACTTC. Drawing the rest from reference TRBV18 and TRBJ2-4, the complete variable domain is NAGVMQNPRHLVRRRGQEARLRCSPMKGHSHVYWYRQLPEEGLKFMVYLQKENIIDESGMPKERFSAEFPKEGPSILRIQQVVRGDSAAYFCASSPAQAKNIQYFGAGTRLSVL.

This clonotype was counted only a few times. The chain links TRBV7-9 to TRBJ2-1, with TRBD2 matching 12 bases. This CDR3 comprises 17 residues. The ends lost 5 bases at V and 1 base at J; junction bases unmatched: 6. Germline CDR1 and CDR2: SEHNR and FQNEAQ (reference sequence). This CDR3 is CASSRTSGTGSYNEQFF. Written as DNA, the CDR3 is TGTGCCAGCAGCCGGACTAGCGGGACAGGGTCCTACAATGAGCAGTTCTTC.

On this clonotype: This likely stems from a read error, as it lies one base from a far larger clone. The CDR3 spells CASRGTARETQYF. For the CDR3, the DNA is TGTGCCAGCAGAGGGACAGCCCGAGAGACCCAGTACTTC. This rearrangement joins TRBV7-9 to TRBJ2-3; TRBD1 matches 7 bases. TRBJ2-5 explains the end of the DNA better; the J call may be wrong. CDR3 size: 13 residues. The germline V gene encodes CDR1 SEHNR and CDR2 FQNEAQ (reference sequence).

The chain joins TRBV5-6 to TRBJ1-4; 9 nucleotides align to TRBD1. J gave up 7 bases and V 4 bases, and 8 bases lay outside the gene matches. Germline-derived CDR1 and CDR2 are SGHDT and YYEEEE. The CDR3 loop spans 15 amino acids. Written as DNA, the CDR3 is TGTGCCAGCAGCCCCTCCGGGACAGGGTTTGAAAAACTGTTTTTT. This codes for CASSPSGTGFEKLFF. Filled out from reference TRBV5-6 and TRBJ1-4, the complete variable domain reads DAGVTQSPTHLIKTRGQQVTLRCSPKSGHDTVSWYQQALGQGPQFIFQYYEEEERQRGNFPDRFSGHQFPNYSSELNVNALLLGDSALYLCASSPSGTGFEKLFFGSGTQLSVL.

This clonotype was observed at least ten times. J is TRBJ2-7 and V is TRBV12-3 or TRBV12-4, with a weak D call TRBD1 (6 bases). The CDR3 covers 15 residues. The V gene lost 4 bases and the J gene lost 2 bases, with 15 bases spanning the gap. In DNA, the CDR3 is TGTGCCAGCAGTTCGGACCAGGGGCTTACCTACGAGCAGTACTTC. Translated, it gives CASSSDQGLTYEQYF.

This chain uses TRBV19 with TRBJ2-3, with D uncertain. The CDR3 has 14 residues. Trimming took off 8 bases at V and 1 base at J, with 13 bases between the two ends. Germline V gene lookup returns CDR1 LNHDA and CDR2 SQIVND (reference sequence). CDR3 sequence (DNA): TGTGCCAGTGCCAATGGGTTAGGCACAGATACGCAGTATTTT. Protein: CASANGLGTDTQYF.

This chain uses TRBV2 with TRBJ1-1; the D is unclear. The V and J ends lost 3 bases and 3 bases respectively, with 8 bases between them. The CDR3 length is 13 residues. Germline values: CDR1 SNHLY, CDR2 FYNNEI. The DNA of the CDR3 is TGTGCCAGCAGTGATAATAGGGACACTGAAGCTTTCTTT. Translating it yields CASSDNRDTEAFF.

This clonotype was detected ten times or more. This chain connects TRBV28 to TRBJ2-4; D unresolved. Per the germline V gene, CDR1 is MDHEN and CDR2 is SYDVKM. Trimming took 1 base from V and 0 from J, leaving 4 bases between them. The CDR3 has 14 residues. As DNA, the CDR3 is TGTGCCAGCAGTTTATCTCTAGCCAAAAACATTCAGTACTTC. Translated: CASSLSLAKNIQYF.

This clonotype was seen ten or more times. J is TRBJ2-7 and V is TRBV5-1; D is perhaps TRBD1 (6 bases). V was shortened by 0 bases and J by 2 bases, with 12 bases between the two germline ends. CDR3 length equals 15 residues. Per germline, CDR1 SGHRS and CDR2 YFSETQ. The CDR3 sequence is CASSLVPTGTYEQYF. In DNA form, the CDR3 reads TGCGCCAGCAGCTTGGTCCCAACAGGGACCTACGAGCAGTACTTC.

In its sample, this clonotype was seen once. The rearrangement links TRBV14 to TRBJ1-1, with D possibly matching TRBD1 (5 bases). V shed 4 bases and J shed 1 base, with 13 bases lying between them. CDR3 length equals 15 residues. Per the germline V gene, CDR1 is SGHDN and CDR2 is FVKESK. CDR3 residues: CASSPWTPQNTEAFF. In nucleotides, the CDR3 is TGTGCCAGCAGCCCATGGACACCCCAGAACACTGAAGCTTTCTTT.

Points on this clonotype: A read error may be the cause here, since a much bigger clone is one base away. The V gene is TRBV12-3 or TRBV12-4, the J gene TRBJ2-2; D gene unclear. The ends were cut back, 7 bases at V and 6 bases at J, with 6 bases in the middle. The CDR3 is made up of 11 amino acids. CDR3 sequence: CASTWAGELFF. CDR3 nucleotides: TGTGCCAGCACTTGGGCCGGGGAGCTGTTTTTT.

The chain employs TRBV29-1 and TRBJ2-6; D is ambiguous. The CDR3 is made up of 15 amino acids. The ends were cut back, 3 bases at V and 1 base at J, with 10 bases in the middle. Germline V gene data show CDR1 as SQVTM and CDR2 as ANQGSEA. The CDR3 DNA is TGCAGCGTTGATAGTCAAGCTTCTGGGGCCAACGTCCTGACTTTC. Its translation is CSVDSQASGANVLTF.

This clonotype has ten or more counts. CDR3 residues: CASSLFRLAGGQGYETQYF. The DNA for the CDR3 is TGTGCCAGCAGCTTATTTCGCCTAGCGGGAGGCCAGGGGTACGAGACCCAGTACTTC. V usage is TRBV7-9 and J usage is TRBJ2-5; TRBD2 matches 11 bases. Germline trimming cut 2 bases from V and 5 bases from J; bases unmatched to any gene: 16. Germline V gene sequence: CDR1 SEHNR, CDR2 FQNEAQ (reference sequence). The CDR3 covers 19 residues.

This clonotype was counted a few times. The chain uses TRBV28 and TRBJ2-7, with 7 bases lining up with TRBD1. V was pared by 6 bases and J by 3 bases, with 11 bases of the junction left unmatched. CDR3 length: 15 amino acids. Germline CDR1 is MDHEN and CDR2 is SYDVKM. CDR3 coding DNA: TGTGCCAGCAGGGCCCGGGACAGTTCTCTCTACGAGCAGTACTTC. It yields the protein CASRARDSSLYEQYF.

This clonotype was seen many times. This rearrangement joins TRBV2 to TRBJ2-5; D is tentatively TRBD1 or TRBD2 (5 bases each). V was trimmed by 10 bases and J by 1 base, leaving 13 bases between them. Looked up from germline, CDR1 is SNHLY and CDR2 is FYNNEI. This CDR3 is 13 amino acids long. This CDR3 is CATSGTFQETQYF. Here the CDR3 DNA reads TGTGCCACCTCCGGGACCTTCCAAGAGACCCAGTACTTC.

This clonotype appeared many times. The J gene is TRBJ2-2, the V gene TRBV2; TRBD1 matches 7 bases. After removal of 6 bases from V and 6 bases from J, the junction contained 7 bases not matched to a gene. The CDR3 length is 14 residues. Germline V CDR1 and CDR2: SNHLY, FYNNEI. The CDR3 is CASRQGVGAGELFF. Written as DNA, the CDR3 is TGTGCCAGCAGGCAGGGGGTTGGGGCCGGGGAGCTGTTTTTT. Based on the CDR3 plus reference TRBV2 and TRBJ2-2, the full variable domain is EPEVTQTPSHQVTQMGQEVILRCVPISNHLYFYWYRQILGQKVEFLVSFYNNEISEKSEIFDDQFSVERPDGSNFTLKIRSTKLEDSAMYFCASRQGVGAGELFFGEGSRLTVL.

This clonotype was seen repeatedly, ten times or more. The chain carries TRBV6-1 and TRBJ2-1; no clear D. V dropped 9 bases and J dropped 6 bases, with 15 bases sitting between them. The CDR3 loop spans 13 amino acids. In germline, CDR1 is MNHNS, CDR2 SASEGT. The CDR3 DNA reads TGTGCCAGTAAACAGTATTTACGCAATGAGCAGTTCTTC. This gives the protein CASKQYLRNEQFF.

This clonotype showed up just a few times. A much larger clone differs from this one at a single base, so this may be a read error. The chain joins TRBV7-9 to TRBJ2-7; D gene unclear. Trimming removed 5 bases at V and 2 bases at J, with 7 bases between. The CDR3 has 12 residues. Germline CDR1 reads SEHNR; CDR2 reads FQNEAQ (reference sequence). The CDR3 region is CASSGVTYEQYF. The CDR3 bases are TGTGCCAGCAGCGGGGTCACCTACGAGCAGTACTTC.

This clonotype has at least ten counts. The chain uses TRBV10-1 and TRBJ2-7, with a possible D match to TRBD1 (7 bases). Between the trimmed V and J ends, which lost 3 bases and 4 bases, there was a span of 16 bases. The CDR3 spans 15 residues. The germline V gene has CDR1 WNHNN and CDR2 SYGVQD (reference sequence). This CDR3 is CASSDRRGQGYEQYF. The DNA for the CDR3 is TGCGCCAGCAGTGATCGGAGGGGGCAAGGTTACGAGCAGTACTTC.

The V gene is TRBV6-1, the J gene TRBJ1-4, with 7 bases matching TRBD1. The CDR3 runs 12 residues. Unmatched junction bases numbered 2, after V lost 6 bases and J lost 7 bases. Germline V CDR1 and CDR2: MNHNS, SASEGT. The CDR3 coding sequence is TGTGCCAGCAGGGCAGGGGGTGAAAAACTGTTTTTT. Its translation: CASRAGGEKLFF.

The chain uses TRBV5-6 and TRBJ1-5; possibly TRBD1 for D (6 bases). The CDR3 is made up of 15 amino acids. Trimming took off 3 bases at V and 0 bases at J, with 10 bases between the two ends. From germline, CDR1 is SGHDT and CDR2 YYEEEE. The CDR3 DNA is TGTGCCAGCAGCTACGGACAGAATAGCAATCAGCCCCAGCATTTT. Translation gives CASSYGQNSNQPQHF.

V usage is TRBV7-9 and J usage is TRBJ2-1; 7 nucleotides line up with TRBD2. Germline V lookup: CDR1 SEHNR, CDR2 FQNEAQ (reference sequence). CDR3 length: 14 amino acids. With 5 bases clipped from V and 8 bases from J, the junction kept 9 bases outside the gene matches. The CDR3 spells CASSGRGGSYEQFF. The CDR3 DNA is TGTGCCAGCAGCGGGAGGGGAGGGTCGTATGAGCAGTTCTTC.

This clonotype was detected ten times or more. The rearrangement links TRBV28 to TRBJ2-7, with D unresolved. V lost 7 bases, J lost 4 bases, and 20 bases lay in between. Germline values: CDR1 MDHEN, CDR2 SYDVKM. This CDR3 has 15 residues. The chain's CDR3 is CASTSGATDAYEQYF. In DNA form, the CDR3 reads TGTGCCAGCACATCCGGCGCTACCGACGCGTACGAGCAGTACTTC.

This clonotype has a count of ten or more. The chain combines TRBV27 with TRBJ1-5; D possibly corresponds to TRBD1 (5 bases). The germline gives CDR1 MNHEY, CDR2 SMNVEV (reference sequence). Trimming left V 11 bases short and J 2 bases short, with 13 bases between. The CDR3 consists of 13 residues. CDR3 sequence: CAGHMGGNQPQHF. As DNA, the CDR3 is TGTGCCGGGCACATGGGGGGCAATCAGCCCCAGCATTTT.

This clonotype was seen a few times. The chain couples TRBV6-1 to TRBJ2-1; TRBD1 matches 8 bases. The germline CDR1 and CDR2 sequences are MNHNS and SASEGT. The length of the CDR3 is 15 residues. With 5 bases clipped from V and 6 bases from J, the junction kept 9 bases outside the gene matches. In DNA, the CDR3 is TGTGCCAGCAGTAACAACAGGGGGGCGAGCAATGAGCAGTTCTTC. Protein sequence: CASSNNRGASNEQFF.

The chain employs TRBV7-9 and TRBJ1-2; 10 bases align to TRBD1. Germline values: CDR1 SEHNR, CDR2 FQNEAQ (reference sequence). With V trimmed by 5 bases and J by 4 bases, 10 bases remained unmatched. The CDR3 runs to 16 residues. The CDR3 sequence: CASSKEGQGNLYGYTF. In DNA, the CDR3 is TGTGCCAGCAGCAAAGAGGGACAGGGGAATCTCTATGGCTACACCTTC.

This rearrangement joins TRBV7-3 to TRBJ2-5, with 10 nucleotides matching TRBD2. Germline V gives CDR1 SGHTA, CDR2 FQGTGA. V lost 5 bases, J lost 5 bases, and 11 bases stayed unmatched. The CDR3 extends over 16 amino acids. CDR3 residues: CASSRGSGGAMETQYF. The CDR3 nucleotides read TGTGCCAGCAGCCGAGGGAGCGGGGGGGCCATGGAGACCCAGTACTTC.